What follows describes a single T cell receptor (beta chain). The sample holds other DNA sequences that translate to the same CDR3. This entry comes from a study of cytomegalovirus exposure and HLA in healthy donors. Germline V CDR1 and CDR2: SGHVS, FQNEAQ. V was pared by 1 base and J by 2 bases, with 12 bases between. This CDR3 region has 17 residues. A multiplex PCR was run with 60 Vbeta primers and 13 Jbeta primers. Methods used by the authors: Later, tens of millions of unique TCR beta chains were counted in an analysis, and about 10 million of them were shared. The method was immunoSEQ multiplex PCR; TCRdb's version includes in-frame clones alone and lacks a portion of them. V and J calls and clone size are given by that table; D and trimming were obtained from the DNA. The sample consists of roughly 150,000 clones, roughly 82% of them appearing once.

The chain combines TRBV7-8 with TRBJ1-6; tentatively, D is TRBD1 (6 bases). The clonotype originates from a woman aged 45-65 years in good health and CMV-seropositive. Sequencing was performed on PBMCs. CDR3 coding DNA: TGTGCCAGCAGCTTAGAGGGGGGGCCTACCTATAATTCACCCCTCCACTTT. As protein: CASSLEGGPTYNSPLHF.